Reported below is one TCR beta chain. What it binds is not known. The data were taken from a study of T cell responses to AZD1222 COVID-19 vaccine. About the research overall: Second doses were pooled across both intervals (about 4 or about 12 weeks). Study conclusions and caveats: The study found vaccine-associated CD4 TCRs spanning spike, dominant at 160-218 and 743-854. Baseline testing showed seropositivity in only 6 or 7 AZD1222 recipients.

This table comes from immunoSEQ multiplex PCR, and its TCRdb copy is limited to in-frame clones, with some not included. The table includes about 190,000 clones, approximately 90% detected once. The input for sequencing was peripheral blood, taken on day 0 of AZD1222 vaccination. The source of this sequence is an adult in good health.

In nucleotides, the CDR3 is TGTGCCAGCAGCGTAGGGGGAGGGCAAAAACTGTTTTTT. Protein product: CASSVGGGQKLFF. The chain couples TRBV9 to TRBJ1-4; D unresolved. Trimming shortened V by 0 bases and J by 9 bases, and 9 bases separated the two germline ends. The V gene's germline CDR1 is SGDLS and CDR2 YYNGEE. The CDR3 consists of 13 residues.